Shown below are 32 T cell receptor beta chains from a single sample sequenced in a study of T cell repertoires in cytomegalovirus infection. TCRdb re-called the reads through MiXCR, storing one row per CDR3 protein. The sample shows approximately 350,000 distinct CDR3 sequences, about 35% of them seen only once. Their antigens are not known. The sequenced sample was cultured PBMCs, obtained from culture after CMV antigen stimulation. Every receptor here comes from a human donor in good health (CMV status not recorded). Some clones in this sample may be carry-over from other donors' samples.

In its sample, this clonotype was seen a few times. This chain connects TRBV20-1 to TRBJ2-1, with 9 bases fitting TRBD2. CDR1 and CDR2 (germline): DFQATT, SNEGSKA (reference sequence). This CDR3 is 17 amino acids long. V lost 1 base, J lost 6 bases, and 13 bases stayed unmatched. The CDR3 bases are TGCAGTGCTAGAGGTTCGTCGTTAGCGGGAGAGGGCAATGAGCAGTTCTTC. It codes for CSARGSSLAGEGNEQFF.

CDR3 sequence: CASSSREGPEQYV. The CDR3 nucleotides are TGTGCCAGCAGTTCGCGGGAGGGCCCCGAGCAGTACGTC. This chain uses TRBV28 with TRBJ2-7; 9 nucleotides line up with TRBD2. From germline, CDR1 is MDHEN and CDR2 SYDVKM. Trimming removed 4 bases from V and 6 bases from J; junction bases left unmatched: 4. CDR3 length equals 13 residues.

The rearrangement uses TRBV12-5 and TRBJ1-2; 7 bases align to TRBD1. Germline CDR1 and CDR2: LGHNT and FRNRAP. V shed 1 base and J 5 bases; nucleotides not matched to a gene: 7. The CDR3 covers 15 residues. CDR3: CASGLGRQGGYGYTF. In DNA form, the CDR3 reads TGTGCTAGTGGTTTGGGACGACAGGGTGGGTATGGCTACACCTTC.

This clonotype was counted ten times or more. The gene calls are TRBV7-2 and TRBJ2-3; TRBD2 agrees at 7 bases. Germline V gene sequence: CDR1 SGHTA, CDR2 FQGNSA. The CDR3 covers 16 residues. The V gene end was trimmed by 1 base and the J gene end by 2 bases; junction bases not matched to a gene: 6. The CDR3 sequence: CASSLEGAGDTDTQYF. The CDR3 DNA reads as TGTGCCAGCAGCTTAGAAGGGGCGGGAGACACAGATACGCAGTATTTT.

CDR3 loop: CASSLAPGSYEQYF. The CDR3 nucleotides are TGCGCCAGCAGCTTGGCTCCAGGTTCCTACGAGCAGTACTTC. V gene TRBV5-1 combines with J gene TRBJ2-7; the D is unclear. The V end was cut by 0 bases, the J end by 1 base, with 8 bases between. Looked up from germline, CDR1 is SGHRS and CDR2 is YFSETQ. The CDR3 extends over 14 amino acids.

Points on this clonotype: One base away lies a much larger clone, so this may be a sequencing read error. This chain connects TRBV7-2 to TRBJ2-6, with a possible D match to TRBD2 (5 bases). The CDR3 has 13 amino acids. CDR1 and CDR2 (germline): SGHTA, FQGNSA. The DNA of the CDR3 is TGTGCCATCAGCCCGGGGGGGGCCAACGTCCTGACTTTC. It is translated as CAISPGGANVLTF.

The genes are TRBV19 and TRBJ2-5; 7 positions agree with TRBD1. Trimming removed 0 bases from V and 6 bases from J; junction bases left unmatched: 4. CDR3 size: 14 residues. CDR1 and CDR2 from the germline V gene are LNHDA and SQIVND (reference sequence). CDR3 DNA sequence: TGTGCCAGTAGTATAGATACAGGGGAGAAGACCCAGTACTTC. Its translation is CASSIDTGEKTQYF.

The V and J genes are TRBV6-5 and TRBJ2-5; perhaps D is TRBD1 or TRBD2 (5 bases each). This CDR3 contains 13 residues. V was pared by 3 bases and J by 1 base, with 6 bases between. Per the germline V gene, CDR1 is MNHEY and CDR2 is SVGAGI. The CDR3 loop reads CASSYGTQETQYF. CDR3 in DNA: TGTGCCAGCAGTTATGGGACCCAAGAGACCCAGTACTTC.

CDR3 amino acids: CASSIDLSSGVHNEQFF. The CDR3 DNA reads TGTGCCAGTAGTATAGATCTATCTAGCGGGGTACACAATGAGCAGTTCTTC. This sequence joins TRBV19 and TRBJ2-1; 9 bases align to TRBD2. The V gene's germline CDR1 is LNHDA and CDR2 SQIVND (reference sequence). The CDR3 loop spans 17 amino acids. Trimming removed 0 bases from V and 5 bases from J; junction bases left unmatched: 8.

The V gene is TRBV12-3 or TRBV12-4, the J gene TRBJ1-2; 10 bases match TRBD1. The V gene end was trimmed by 4 bases and the J gene end by 8 bases; junction bases not matched to a gene: 7. The CDR3 extends over 14 amino acids. The CDR3 nucleotides read TGTGCCAGCAGTTACAGACAGGGGGCGAGAGGCTACACCTTC. Translated: CASSYRQGARGYTF.

The chain couples TRBV28 to TRBJ1-2; a possible D gene is TRBD1 (6 bases). The CDR3 is 12 amino acids. From germline, CDR1 is MDHEN and CDR2 SYDVKM. Between the trimmed V and J ends, which lost 6 bases and 7 bases, there was a span of 12 bases. DNA of the CDR3: TGTGCCAGCAGAACTCAGGGGTTTGGCTACACCTTC. This translates into CASRTQGFGYTF.

This clonotype was seen many times. V usage is TRBV7-2 and J usage is TRBJ2-7; 8 bases line up with TRBD2. The CDR3 totals 15 residues. Per germline, CDR1 SGHTA and CDR2 FQGNSA. The V gene end was trimmed by 1 base and the J gene end by 7 bases; junction bases not matched to a gene: 9. The CDR3 DNA is TGTGCCAGCAGCTTAGACGGGAGGGCCTTTAGTGAGCAGTACTTC. Translated, it gives CASSLDGRAFSEQYF. Full variable domain (rest looked up from reference TRBV7-2 and TRBJ2-7): GAGVSQSPSNKVTEKGKDVELRCDPISGHTALYWYRQSLGQGLEFLIYFQGNSAPDKSGLPSDRFSAERTGGSVSTLTIQRTQQEDSAVYLCASSLDGRAFSEQYFGPGTRLTVT.

This clonotype has just a few counts. The chain carries TRBV4-1 and TRBJ1-6, with D unresolved. Per germline, CDR1 MGHRA and CDR2 YSYEKL. The CDR3 has 14 amino acids. V lost 4 bases, J lost 1 base, and 5 bases lay in between. The CDR3 region is CASSPPSYNSPLHF. The CDR3 region has the DNA TGCGCCAGCAGCCCGCCATCCTATAATTCACCCCTCCACTTT.

This clonotype turned up a few times. V is TRBV12-5 and J is TRBJ1-1; the D is unclear. The CDR3 extends over 13 amino acids. Germline V gives CDR1 LGHNT, CDR2 FRNRAP. Trimming took off 2 bases at V and 4 bases at J, with 8 bases between the two ends. CDR3 sequence: CASGLMEGTEAFF. CDR3 coding DNA: TGTGCTAGTGGTTTGATGGAGGGCACTGAAGCTTTCTTT.

This clonotype was seen ten or more times. The rearrangement uses TRBV7-8 and TRBJ2-2; TRBD2 matches at 10 bases. J was trimmed by 2 bases and V by 5 bases; bases with no gene match: 11. The CDR3 length is 18 residues. The germline V gene encodes CDR1 SGHVS and CDR2 FQNEAQ. The CDR3, as DNA: TGTGCCAGCAGCCCTCGAAACCTAGCGGGAGTTAACACCGGGGAGCTGTTTTTT. It encodes CASSPRNLAGVNTGELFF.

The CDR3 region is CASSQTTAGAQYF. DNA for the CDR3: TGTGCCAGCAGCCAGACGACGGCCGGAGCGCAGTATTTT. The chain links TRBV3-1 to TRBJ2-3; D is uncertain. Germline V gene data show CDR1 as LGHDT and CDR2 as YNNKEL (reference sequence). CDR3 length: 13 residues. The V gene lost 3 bases and the J gene lost 10 bases, with 14 bases spanning the gap.

J is TRBJ2-2 and V is TRBV5-4; no firm D call. The V end lost 2 bases, the J end lost 3 bases, and 11 bases lay between the germline ends. This CDR3 has 15 amino acids. Germline V gene sequence: CDR1 SGHNT, CDR2 YYREEE (reference sequence). CDR3 DNA: TGTGCCAGCAGCTTTTTAACGGACCACACCGGGGAGCTGTTTTTT. It translates to CASSFLTDHTGELFF.

This clonotype was observed a handful of times. The V call is TRBV12-3 or TRBV12-4, the J call TRBJ1-1, with 7 nucleotides matching TRBD1. V dropped 4 bases and J dropped 5; count of bases not matched to a gene: 1. CDR3 length equals 12 residues. This CDR3 reads CASSWGQTEAFF. The DNA for the CDR3 is TGTGCCAGCAGTTGGGGACAGACTGAAGCTTTCTTT.

This clonotype showed up just a few times. The V gene is TRBV28, the J gene TRBJ1-2; the match to TRBD1 covers 8 bases. V was pared by 2 bases and J by 7 bases, with 6 bases of the junction left unmatched. Germline V CDR1 and CDR2: MDHEN, SYDVKM. The CDR3 length is 14 residues. The CDR3 nucleotides are TGTGCCAGCAGTTTACCAGGGGGCGCCTTTGGCTACACCTTC. Translating it yields CASSLPGGAFGYTF.

V usage is TRBV5-1 and J usage is TRBJ2-1; 9 nucleotides agree with TRBD2. CDR1 is SGHRS, CDR2 YFSETQ, per germline. This CDR3 has 14 residues. Trimming took 5 bases from V and 9 from J; bases not matched to a gene: 9. The CDR3 sequence is CASSAGLSGGEQFF. The CDR3 region has the DNA TGCGCCAGCAGTGCCGGGCTTAGCGGGGGTGAGCAGTTCTTC. The full variable domain, completed using reference TRBV5-1 and TRBJ2-1, is KAGVTQTPRYLIKTRGQQVTLSCSPISGHRSVSWYQQTPGQGLQFLFEYFSETQRNKGNFPGRFSGRQFSNSRSEMNVSTLELGDSALYLCASSAGLSGGEQFFGPGTRLTVL.

This clonotype appeared a few times. The gene calls are TRBV2 and TRBJ2-3; the match to TRBD1 covers 10 bases. CDR1 SNHLY and CDR2 FYNNEI come from the germline V gene. The V gene end was trimmed by 6 bases and the J gene end by 4 bases; junction bases not matched to a gene: 4. The CDR3 runs 14 residues. Written as DNA, the CDR3 is TGTGCCAGCAGAAGGGGACAGGGGTCAGATACGCAGTATTTT. It specifies CASRRGQGSDTQYF.

The chain links TRBV4-3 to TRBJ2-2; D gene uncertain. V lost 4 bases, J lost 1 base, and 13 bases lay in between. This CDR3 region has 16 residues. Looked up from germline, CDR1 is LGHNA and CDR2 is YSLEER. The CDR3 nucleotides read TGCGCCAGCAGCCCTCAACGGCGGCTGAACACCGGGGAGCTGTTTTTT. It is translated as CASSPQRRLNTGELFF.

The chain links TRBV7-2 to TRBJ2-5; D is tentatively TRBD1 or TRBD2 (5 bases each). V was clipped by 4 bases and J by 2 bases, with 14 bases between them. The germline gives CDR1 SGHTA, CDR2 FQGNSA. CDR3 length: 15 residues. The CDR3 nucleotides read TGTGCCAGCAGCTGGACCGGGACGACACAAGAGACCCAGTACTTC. Its translation is CASSWTGTTQETQYF. Together with reference TRBV7-2 and TRBJ2-5, the CDR3 gives the full variable domain: GAGVSQSPSNKVTEKGKDVELRCDPISGHTALYWYRQSLGQGLEFLIYFQGNSAPDKSGLPSDRFSAERTGGSVSTLTIQRTQQEDSAVYLCASSWTGTTQETQYFGPGTRLLVL.

The J gene is TRBJ1-1, the V gene TRBV7-8; TRBD1 matches at 10 bases. This CDR3 comprises 14 residues. CDR1 and CDR2 from the germline V gene are SGHVS and FQNEAQ. V shed 2 bases and J 4 bases; nucleotides not matched to a gene: 1. This CDR3 is CASSLWDRGTEAFF. The CDR3 nucleotides read TGTGCCAGCAGCTTATGGGACAGGGGCACTGAAGCTTTCTTT.

CDR3 coding DNA: TGTGCCAGCAGTTTGCGGACACAGAATTCACCCCTCCACTTT. This codes for CASSLRTQNSPLHF. The chain carries TRBV28 and TRBJ1-6, with D perhaps matching TRBD1 (5 bases). This CDR3 comprises 14 residues. V lost 3 bases and J lost 7, with 10 bases in between. The V gene's germline CDR1 is MDHEN and CDR2 SYDVKM.

This clonotype came up many times. The chain couples TRBV6-2 or TRBV6-3 to TRBJ2-5, with 8 bases fitting TRBD2. CDR1 and CDR2 from the germline V gene are MNHEY and SVGEGT. Trimming took 5 bases from V and 5 from J; bases not matched to a gene: 13. This CDR3 comprises 16 residues. CDR3 DNA: TGTGCCAGCAGTCCCCAGAGCGGGAGAGGAGGCGAGACCCAGTACTTC. It yields the protein CASSPQSGRGGETQYF.

The gene calls are TRBV18 and TRBJ1-1; maybe TRBD1 (5 bases). This CDR3 has 13 amino acids. V was trimmed by 6 bases and J by 6 bases, leaving 14 bases between them. Germline values: CDR1 KGHSH, CDR2 LQKENI. This chain's CDR3 is CASSANRDPEAFF. CDR3 in DNA: TGTGCCAGCTCCGCGAATCGGGACCCTGAAGCTTTCTTT.

This clonotype was seen a few times. J is TRBJ1-5 and V is TRBV18; D is ambiguous. The germline V gene has CDR1 KGHSH and CDR2 LQKENI. CDR3 size: 15 residues. V was trimmed by 3 bases and J by 6 bases, leaving 15 bases between them. CDR3 nucleotide sequence: TGTGCCAGCTCACCCATAAGTGGGGAGAGTCAGCCCCAGCATTTT. Amino acid sequence: CASSPISGESQPQHF.

The chain has TRBV7-3 and TRBJ2-3, with D unresolved. The CDR3 extends over 14 amino acids. Germline V gives CDR1 SGHTA, CDR2 FQGTGA. Trimming shortened V by 5 bases and J by 6 bases, and 15 bases separated the two germline ends. This chain's CDR3 is CASSPRNLGDTQYF. Here the CDR3 DNA reads TGTGCCAGCAGCCCCCGGAACCTAGGGGATACGCAGTATTTT.

The CDR3 is CASSYLRQGVSYEQYV. The CDR3 DNA reads as TGTGCCAGCAGTTACTTAAGACAGGGGGTTTCCTACGAGCAGTACGTC. The chain carries TRBV6-6 and TRBJ2-7; 9 bases agree with TRBD1. CDR3 size: 16 residues. Germline V CDR1 and CDR2: MNHNY, SVGAGI (reference sequence). Germline trimming cut 1 base from V and 1 base from J; bases unmatched to any gene: 5.

This clonotype was detected a few times. This sequence joins TRBV28 and TRBJ1-1; 8 positions agree with TRBD1. Germline V lookup: CDR1 MDHEN, CDR2 SYDVKM. CDR3 length: 14 amino acids. Trimming at V came to 5 bases and at J to 0 bases, leaving 2 bases not matched to a gene. CDR3 DNA: TGTGCCAGCAGTGACAGGGGCATGAACACTGAAGCTTTCTTT. Translating gives CASSDRGMNTEAFF.

This clonotype was counted between two and nine times. The V call is TRBV12-3 or TRBV12-4, the J call TRBJ1-2, with D perhaps matching TRBD1 (6 bases). Trimming removed 6 bases at V and 4 bases at J, with 15 bases between. The CDR3 consists of 14 residues. CDR3: CASSPTGFVYGYTF. DNA for the CDR3: TGTGCCAGCAGCCCCACAGGGTTTGTCTATGGCTACACCTTC.